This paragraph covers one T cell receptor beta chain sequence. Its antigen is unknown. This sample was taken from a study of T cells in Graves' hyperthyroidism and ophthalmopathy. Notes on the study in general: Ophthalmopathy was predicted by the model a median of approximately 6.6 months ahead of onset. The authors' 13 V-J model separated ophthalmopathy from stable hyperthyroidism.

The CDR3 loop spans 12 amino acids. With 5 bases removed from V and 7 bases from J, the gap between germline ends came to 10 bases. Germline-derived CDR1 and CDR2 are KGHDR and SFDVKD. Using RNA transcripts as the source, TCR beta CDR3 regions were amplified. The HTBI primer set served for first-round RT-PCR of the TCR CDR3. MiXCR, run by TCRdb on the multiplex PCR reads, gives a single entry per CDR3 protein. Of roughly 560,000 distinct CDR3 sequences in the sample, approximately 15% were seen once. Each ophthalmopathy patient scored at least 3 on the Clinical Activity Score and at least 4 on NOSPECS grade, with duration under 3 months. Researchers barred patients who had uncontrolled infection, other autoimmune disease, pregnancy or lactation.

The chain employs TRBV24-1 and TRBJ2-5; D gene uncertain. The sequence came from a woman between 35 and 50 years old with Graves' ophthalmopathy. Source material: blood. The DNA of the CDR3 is TGTGCCACCAGTGGCCGTCATGGGACCCAGTACTTC. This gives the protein CATSGRHGTQYF.